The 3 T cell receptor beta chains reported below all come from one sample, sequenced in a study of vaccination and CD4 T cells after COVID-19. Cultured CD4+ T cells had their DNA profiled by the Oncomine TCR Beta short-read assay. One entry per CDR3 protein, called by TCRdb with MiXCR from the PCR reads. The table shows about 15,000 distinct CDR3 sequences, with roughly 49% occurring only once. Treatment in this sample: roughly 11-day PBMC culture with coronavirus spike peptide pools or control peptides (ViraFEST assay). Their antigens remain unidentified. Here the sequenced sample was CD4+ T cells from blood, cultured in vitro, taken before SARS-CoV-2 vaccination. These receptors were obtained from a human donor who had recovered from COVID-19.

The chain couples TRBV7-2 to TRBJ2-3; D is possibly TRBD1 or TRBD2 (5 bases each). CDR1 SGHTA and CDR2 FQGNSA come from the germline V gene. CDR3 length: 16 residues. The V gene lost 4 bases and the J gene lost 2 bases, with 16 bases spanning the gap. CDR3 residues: CASSSEGSLVTDTQYF. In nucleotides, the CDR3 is TGTGCCAGCAGCTCCGAGGGGAGTCTAGTCACAGATACGCAGTATTTT.

The CDR3 DNA follows: TGTGCCAGCACCGTTGGGACAGGCATGAACACTGAAGCTTTCTTT. Protein product: CASTVGTGMNTEAFF. The rearrangement joins TRBV12-3 or TRBV12-4 to TRBJ1-1; 8 bases are a match to TRBD1. There are 15 residues in the CDR3. The ends lost 7 bases at V and 0 bases at J; junction bases unmatched: 7.

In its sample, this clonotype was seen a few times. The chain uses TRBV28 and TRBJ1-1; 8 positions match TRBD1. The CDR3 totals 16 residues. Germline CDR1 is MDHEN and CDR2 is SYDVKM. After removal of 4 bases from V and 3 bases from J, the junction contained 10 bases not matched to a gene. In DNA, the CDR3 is TGTGCCAGCAGTTCCCATCAGGGGGCAGCGCACACTGAAGCTTTCTTT. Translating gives CASSSHQGAAHTEAFF.